The 3 T cell receptor beta chains in this list originate from one sample, sequenced in a study of human T cells and chemical hapten exposure. TCRdb redid the calling of the RACE reads with MiXCR, one entry per CDR3 protein. The sample holds a few hundred thousand distinct CDR3 sequences, under 6.5% seen once. The time point: patch test 2, 6 weeks after DPC sensitization. The treatment here: therapeutic diphenylcyclopropenone sensitization with weekly scalp DPC. Here the sequenced sample was whole blood, taken in connection with sensitization to the hapten diphenylcyclopropenone (DPC). Receptors were obtained from a woman between 18 and 29 years old with alopecia areata. Some clones in this sample may be carry-over from other donors' samples.

The gene calls are TRBV12-3 or TRBV12-4 and TRBJ2-5, with D perhaps matching TRBD1 (6 bases). The CDR3 runs to 15 residues. V shed 3 bases and J shed 5 bases, with 16 bases lying between them. CDR3 DNA: TGTGCCAGCAGTTTGACCCGGGACATCGACGAGACCCAGTACTTC. Protein product: CASSLTRDIDETQYF.

This clonotype was detected only a few times. V usage is TRBV10-3 and J usage is TRBJ1-2, with TRBD1 identical over 11 bases. CDR1 is ENHRY, CDR2 SYGVKD, per germline. The V gene end was trimmed by 6 bases and the J gene end by 6 bases; junction bases not matched to a gene: 3. The CDR3 is 13 residues long. In DNA, the CDR3 is TGTGCCATCAGCGGACAGGGGGCTGATGGCTACACCTTC. Translated: CAISGQGADGYTF.

The chain employs TRBV5-1 and TRBJ2-5; D tentatively fits TRBD1 or TRBD2 (5 bases each). CDR1 is SGHRS and CDR2 is YFSETQ in the germline V gene. V was pared by 3 bases and J by 1 base, with 10 bases between. The CDR3 runs 14 residues. CDR3 residues: CASSSGAGQETQYF. DNA of the CDR3: TGCGCCAGCAGCTCCGGGGCGGGCCAAGAGACCCAGTACTTC.